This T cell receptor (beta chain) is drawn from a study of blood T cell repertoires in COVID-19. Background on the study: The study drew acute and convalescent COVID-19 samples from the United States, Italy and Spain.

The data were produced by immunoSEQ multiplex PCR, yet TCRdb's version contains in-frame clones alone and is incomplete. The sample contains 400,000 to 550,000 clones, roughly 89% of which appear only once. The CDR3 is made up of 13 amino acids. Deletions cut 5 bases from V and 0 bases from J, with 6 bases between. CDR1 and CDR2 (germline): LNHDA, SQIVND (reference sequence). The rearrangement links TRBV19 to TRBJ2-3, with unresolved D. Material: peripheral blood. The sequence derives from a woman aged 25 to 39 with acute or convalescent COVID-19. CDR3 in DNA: TGTGCCAGTAGTCTACAGAGCACAGATACGCAGTATTTT. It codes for CASSLQSTDTQYF.